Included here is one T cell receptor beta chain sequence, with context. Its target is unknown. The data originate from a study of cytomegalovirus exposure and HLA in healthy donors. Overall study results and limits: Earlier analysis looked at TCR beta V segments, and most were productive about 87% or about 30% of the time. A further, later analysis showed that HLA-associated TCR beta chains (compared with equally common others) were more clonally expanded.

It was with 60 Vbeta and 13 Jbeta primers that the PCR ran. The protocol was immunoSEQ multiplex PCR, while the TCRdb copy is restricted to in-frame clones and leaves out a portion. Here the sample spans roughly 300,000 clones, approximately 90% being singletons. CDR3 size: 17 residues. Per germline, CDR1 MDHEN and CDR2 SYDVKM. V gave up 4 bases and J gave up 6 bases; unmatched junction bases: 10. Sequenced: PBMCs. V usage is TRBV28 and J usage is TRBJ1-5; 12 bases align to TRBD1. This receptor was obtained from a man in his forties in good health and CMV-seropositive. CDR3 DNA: TGTGCCAGCAGTTGGCCGGGACAGGGGGCCGGCGGTCAGCCCCAGCATTTT. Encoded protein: CASSWPGQGAGGQPQHF.